The next 22 T cell receptor beta chains were all read from a single sample in a study of shared clonotypes between healthy human individuals. Libraries were prepared by immunoSEQ multiplex PCR; TCRdb keeps only in-frame clonotypes and omits some of them. This sample yields 950,000 to 1,100,000 clones, of which 78% are seen a single time; roughly 0.55% belongs to the top ten. Sequencing used memory CD4+ T cells from PBMCs. Stated subset: CD45RA-negative fraction. The origin of the receptors is a man younger than 30 in good health. Some clones in this sample may be carry-over from other donors' samples.

The rearrangement joins TRBV11-2 to TRBJ2-1, with 8 bases matching TRBD2. CDR1 is SGHAT and CDR2 is FQNNGV in the germline V gene. The CDR3 runs to 16 residues. The J segment lost 4 bases and the V segment lost 1 base, leaving 6 bases of the junction unmatched. This CDR3 is CASSLVGGRQYNEQFF. As DNA, the CDR3 is TGTGCCAGCAGCTTAGTGGGCGGGAGGCAATACAATGAGCAGTTCTTC.

The V gene is TRBV7-2, the J gene TRBJ1-4; D is unresolved. This CDR3 has 14 residues. V lost 1 base, J lost 7 bases, and 10 bases lay in between. Looked up from germline, CDR1 is SGHTA and CDR2 is FQGNSA. CDR3 coding DNA: TGTGCCAGCAGCTTAGTAGCGCAGTCTGAAAAACTGTTTTTT. It codes for CASSLVAQSEKLFF.

The chain combines TRBV5-1 with TRBJ2-1, with 7 bases identical to TRBD2. J was trimmed by 1 base and V by 4 bases; bases with no gene match: 5. The germline CDR1 and CDR2 sequences are SGHRS and YFSETQ. The CDR3 is 15 residues long. The CDR3 region has the DNA TGCGCCAGCAGCCCCGGGGGGATTTCCTACAATGAGCAGTTCTTC. Translated, it gives CASSPGGISYNEQFF. Using reference TRBV5-1 and TRBJ2-1 for the parts outside the CDR3, the full variable domain is KAGVTQTPRYLIKTRGQQVTLSCSPISGHRSVSWYQQTPGQGLQFLFEYFSETQRNKGNFPGRFSGRQFSNSRSEMNVSTLELGDSALYLCASSPGGISYNEQFFGPGTRLTVL.

This clone was found a few times. This chain joins TRBV4-2 and TRBJ2-2; D is unresolved. Trimming stripped 0 bases from V and 6 bases from J, with 8 bases between. CDR3 size: 14 residues. Germline lookup yields CDR1 LGHNA and CDR2 YNFKEQ. CDR3 sequence reads: CASSQDPLAGELFF. CDR3 nucleotide sequence: TGTGCCAGCAGCCAAGACCCCCTAGCCGGGGAGCTGTTTTTT.

The chain links TRBV7-9 to TRBJ2-5, with 9 bases fitting TRBD1. J lost 2 bases, V lost 3 bases, and 7 bases had no gene match. The CDR3 has 16 amino acids. Germline V gene data show CDR1 as SEHNR and CDR2 as FQNEAQ (reference sequence). CDR3 sequence: CASSLREDRGQETQYF. CDR3 in DNA: TGTGCCAGCAGCTTGAGGGAGGACAGGGGACAAGAGACCCAGTACTTC.

The chain recombines TRBV5-4 with TRBJ2-5, with 7 bases aligning to TRBD1. The ends lost 5 bases at V and 2 bases at J; junction bases unmatched: 3. Germline values: CDR1 SGHNT, CDR2 YYREEE (reference sequence). This CDR3 has 13 amino acids. In DNA, the CDR3 is TGTGCCAGCAGACCGGGACAGCAAGAGACCCAGTACTTC. Residues: CASRPGQQETQYF.

V gene TRBV25-1 combines with J gene TRBJ2-7; possible D gene TRBD1, 5 bases. Trimming left V 2 bases short and J 0 bases short, with 14 bases between. In germline, CDR1 is MGHDK, CDR2 SYGVNS. CDR3 length equals 16 residues. The CDR3 bases are TGTGCCAGCAGTGAAATGGGGCAGTGGAGCTCCTACGAGCAGTACTTC. Translated, it gives CASSEMGQWSSYEQYF.

The chain has TRBV29-1 and TRBJ2-7, with D hard to call. V lost 4 bases and J 5 bases, leaving 6 bases between the germline ends. CDR3 size: 10 residues. Germline V lookup: CDR1 SQVTM, CDR2 ANQGSEA. CDR3 coding DNA: TGCAGCGTTGTTGGGGACGAGCAGTACTTC. Translated: CSVVGDEQYF.

The chain combines TRBV28 with TRBJ1-2, with D possibly TRBD1 on 5 matching bases. Germline lookup yields CDR1 MDHEN and CDR2 SYDVKM. The length of the CDR3 is 13 residues. V was trimmed by 5 bases and J by 4 bases, leaving 11 bases between them. CDR3 protein: CASSSPGRYGYTF. Written as DNA, the CDR3 is TGTGCCAGCAGTAGTCCAGGGCGCTATGGCTACACCTTC.

This clone was counted at least ten times. The chain has TRBV2 and TRBJ1-5, with 7 bases matching TRBD1. The junction had 8 bases not matched to a gene; V was cut back by 1 base and J by 5 bases. The V gene's germline CDR1 is SNHLY and CDR2 FYNNEI. The CDR3 extends over 16 amino acids. CDR3 sequence: CASSEGLRGGYQPQHF. The CDR3, as DNA: TGTGCCAGCAGTGAAGGGTTAAGAGGGGGCTATCAGCCCCAGCATTTT.

This clone was recorded once. V and J are TRBV15 and TRBJ1-1, with D uncertain. V gave up 1 base and J gave up 4 bases, with 13 bases separating them. This CDR3 is built from 15 residues. Germline values: CDR1 LNHNV, CDR2 YYDKDF (reference sequence). The CDR3 is CATSRGEGRATEAFF. As DNA, the CDR3 is TGTGCCACCAGCAGAGGCGAAGGGAGGGCCACTGAAGCTTTCTTT. Drawing the rest from reference TRBV15 and TRBJ1-1, the complete variable domain is DAMVIQNPRYQVTQFGKPVTLSCSQTLNHNVMYWYQQKSSQAPKLLFHYYDKDFNNEADTPDNFQSRRPNTSFCFLDIRSPGLGDTAMYLCATSRGEGRATEAFFGQGTRLTVV.

A few counts support this clone. The genes are TRBV11-2 and TRBJ1-3; D is possibly TRBD1 (6 bases). The CDR3 totals 16 residues. V lost 3 bases and J lost 0, with 12 bases in between. Germline CDR1 is SGHAT and CDR2 is FQNNGV. The CDR3 loop is CASSFSRGFSGNTIYF. The CDR3 DNA reads as TGTGCCAGCAGCTTTTCCAGGGGCTTCTCTGGAAACACCATATATTTT.

J is TRBJ2-1 and V is TRBV19, with no clear D. The V gene's germline CDR1 is LNHDA and CDR2 SQIVND (reference sequence). Trimming removed 3 bases from V and 9 bases from J, with 15 bases in between. The CDR3 covers 14 residues. CDR3 DNA sequence: TGTGCCAGTAGTATTATCACTGCCCTGGGTGAGCAGTTCTTC. Its protein product is CASSIITALGEQFF.

The sample holds a few counts of this clone. The chain is built from TRBV4-1 and TRBJ2-2; D tentatively reads TRBD1 or TRBD2 (6 bases each). V lost 1 base to trimming and J lost 6 bases, with 12 bases between them. This CDR3 has 15 amino acids. The V gene's germline CDR1 is MGHRA and CDR2 YSYEKL. CDR3 bases: TGCGCCAGCAGCCAAGTAACGGGGGCGTCCGGGGAGCTGTTTTTT. It is translated as CASSQVTGASGELFF.

This clone was observed many times. The chain carries TRBV30 and TRBJ1-6; perhaps TRBD1 as D (5 bases). CDR3 length: 15 amino acids. V was cut by 3 bases and J by 4 bases, with 13 bases left in between. Germline V gene lookup returns CDR1 GTSNPN and CDR2 SVGIG (reference sequence). The CDR3 loop is CAWRAGTSYNSPLHF. CDR3 coding DNA: TGTGCCTGGAGGGCCGGGACGTCGTATAATTCACCCCTCCACTTT.

This clone has just a few counts. V usage is TRBV30 and J usage is TRBJ2-1; D not certain. CDR3 length: 13 residues. The germline V gene has CDR1 GTSNPN and CDR2 SVGIG (reference sequence). V lost 1 base and J 11 bases, leaving 15 bases between the germline ends. Here the CDR3 DNA reads TGTGCCTGGAGTGCTCTTCTCTCCCGTCAGCAGTTCTTC. The encoded protein is CAWSALLSRQQFF.

V usage is TRBV5-4 and J usage is TRBJ1-3; D is uncertain. Per germline, CDR1 SGHNT and CDR2 YYREEE (reference sequence). The CDR3 covers 16 residues. The V end lost 4 bases, the J end lost 1 base, and 15 bases lay between the germline ends. The CDR3 protein is CASSLTVGGSGNTIYF. CDR3 bases: TGTGCCAGCAGCCTGACCGTGGGCGGTTCTGGAAACACCATATATTTT.

The chain recombines TRBV7-9 with TRBJ1-3; TRBD1 matches at 7 bases. CDR1 and CDR2 (germline): SEHNR, FQNEAQ (reference sequence). This CDR3 is built from 17 residues. V trimming: 2 bases; J trimming: 5 bases; junction bases outside the gene matches: 12. CDR3 loop: CASSLRQGASSRNTIYF. Here the CDR3 DNA reads TGTGCCAGCAGCTTACGACAGGGAGCTTCTTCCCGAAACACCATATATTTT.

Note on this clone: This likely traces to a read error, being one base from a far larger clone. This chain joins TRBV5-6 and TRBJ2-7, with TRBD1 matching 10 bases. This CDR3 comprises 14 residues. CDR1 is SGHDT, CDR2 YYEEEE, per germline. The V gene end was trimmed by 3 bases and the J gene end by 2 bases; junction bases not matched to a gene: 2. CDR3 region: CASSSGTGAYEQYF. The CDR3 nucleotides read TGTGCCAGCAGCTCCGGGACAGGGGCCTACGAGCAGTACTTC.

The chain's CDR3 is CASSPQAGGSYNEQFF. In DNA form, the CDR3 reads TGTGCCAGCAGCCCCCAAGCGGGAGGTTCCTACAATGAGCAGTTCTTC. The V gene is TRBV7-2, the J gene TRBJ2-1; 9 nucleotides line up with TRBD2. Trimming took 5 bases from V and 1 from J; bases not matched to a gene: 6. The germline gives CDR1 SGHTA, CDR2 FQGNSA. The CDR3 sequence is 16 residues long.

This clone was found many times. This chain joins TRBV7-9 and TRBJ1-4; a possible D gene is TRBD1 (6 bases). The germline gives CDR1 SEHNR, CDR2 FQNEAQ (reference sequence). The CDR3 totals 15 residues. The V end was cut by 5 bases, the J end by 8 bases, with 18 bases between. The CDR3 bases are TGTGCCAGCAGCAAACCCCCAGGGGCCGACGAAAAACTGTTTTTT. It yields the protein CASSKPPGADEKLFF. The full variable domain, with the rest looked up from reference TRBV7-9 and TRBJ1-4, is DTGVSQNPRHKITKRGQNVTFRCDPISEHNRLYWYRQTLGQGPEFLTYFQNEAQLEKSRLLSDRFSAERPKGSFSTLEIQRTEQGDSAMYLCASSKPPGADEKLFFGSGTQLSVL.

This clone turned up a few times. This rearrangement joins TRBV14 to TRBJ2-7; D gene uncertain. Germline V gene sequence: CDR1 SGHDN, CDR2 FVKESK. CDR3 length: 13 residues. Deletions cut 4 bases from V and 1 base from J, with 8 bases between. CDR3 DNA sequence: TGTGCCAGCAGCCGCAGTAAATCCTACGAGCAGTACTTC. As protein: CASSRSKSYEQYF.